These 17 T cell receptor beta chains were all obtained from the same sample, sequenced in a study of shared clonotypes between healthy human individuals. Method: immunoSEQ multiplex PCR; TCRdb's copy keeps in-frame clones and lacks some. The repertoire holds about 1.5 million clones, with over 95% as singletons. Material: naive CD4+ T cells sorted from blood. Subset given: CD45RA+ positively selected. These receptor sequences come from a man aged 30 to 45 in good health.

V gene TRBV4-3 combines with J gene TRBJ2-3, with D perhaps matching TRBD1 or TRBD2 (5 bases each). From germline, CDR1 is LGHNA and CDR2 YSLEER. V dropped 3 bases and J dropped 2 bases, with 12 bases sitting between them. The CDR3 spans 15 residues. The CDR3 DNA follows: TGCGCCAGCAGCCACACTCCGGGGCCCACAGATACGCAGTATTTT. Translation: CASSHTPGPTDTQYF.

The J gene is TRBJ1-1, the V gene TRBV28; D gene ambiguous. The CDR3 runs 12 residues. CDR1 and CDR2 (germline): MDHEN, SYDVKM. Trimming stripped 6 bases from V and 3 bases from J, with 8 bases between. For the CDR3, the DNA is TGTGCCAGCAGCCCGATTTACACTGAAGCTTTCTTT. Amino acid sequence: CASSPIYTEAFF. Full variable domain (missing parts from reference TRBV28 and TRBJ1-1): DVKVTQSSRYLVKRTGEKVFLECVQDMDHENMFWYRQDPGLGLRLIYFSYDVKMKEKGDIPEGYSVSREKKERFSLILESASTNQTSMYLCASSPIYTEAFFGQGTRLTVV.

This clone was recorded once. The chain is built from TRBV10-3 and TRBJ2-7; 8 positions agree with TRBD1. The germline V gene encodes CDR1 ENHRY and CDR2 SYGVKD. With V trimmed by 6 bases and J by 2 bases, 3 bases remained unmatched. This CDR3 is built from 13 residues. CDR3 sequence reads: CAIRTQGAYEQYF. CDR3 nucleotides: TGTGCCATCAGGACACAGGGGGCCTACGAGCAGTACTTC.

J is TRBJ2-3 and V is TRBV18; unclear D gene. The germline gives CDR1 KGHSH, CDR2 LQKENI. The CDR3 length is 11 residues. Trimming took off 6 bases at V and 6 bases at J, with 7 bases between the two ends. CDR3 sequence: CASSIGDTQYF. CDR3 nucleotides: TGTGCCAGCTCTATAGGGGATACGCAGTATTTT.

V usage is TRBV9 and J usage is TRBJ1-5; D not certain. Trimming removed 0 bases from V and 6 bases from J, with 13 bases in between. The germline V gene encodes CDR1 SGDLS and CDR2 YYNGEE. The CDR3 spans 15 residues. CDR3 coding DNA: TGTGCCAGCAGCGTAGGTGGGAGGGAAGGTCAGCCCCAGCATTTT. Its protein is CASSVGGREGQPQHF. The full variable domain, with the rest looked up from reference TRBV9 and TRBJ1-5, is DSGVTQTPKHLITATGQRVTLRCSPRSGDLSVYWYQQSLDQGLQFLIQYYNGEERAKGNILERFSAQQFPDLHSELNLSSLELGDSALYFCASSVGGREGQPQHFGDGTRLSIL.

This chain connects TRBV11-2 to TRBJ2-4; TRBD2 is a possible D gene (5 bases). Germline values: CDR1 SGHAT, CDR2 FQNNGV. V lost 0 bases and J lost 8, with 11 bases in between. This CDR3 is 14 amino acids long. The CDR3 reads CASSLEAGVDIQYF. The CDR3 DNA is TGTGCCAGCAGCTTAGAGGCCGGGGTAGACATTCAGTACTTC.

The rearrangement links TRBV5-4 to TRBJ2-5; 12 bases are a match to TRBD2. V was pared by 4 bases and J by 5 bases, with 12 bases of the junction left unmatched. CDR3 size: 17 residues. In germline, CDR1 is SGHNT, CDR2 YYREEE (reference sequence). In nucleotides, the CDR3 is TGTGCCAGCAGCCCTTCGTCCCTAGCGGGAGGGCCCGAGACCCAGTACTTC. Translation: CASSPSSLAGGPETQYF.

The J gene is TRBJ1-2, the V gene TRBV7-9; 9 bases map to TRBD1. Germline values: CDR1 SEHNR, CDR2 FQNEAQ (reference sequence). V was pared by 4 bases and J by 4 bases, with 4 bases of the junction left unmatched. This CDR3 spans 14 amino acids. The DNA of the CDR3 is TGTGCCAGCAGCTCCCGGGACAGGGTCTATGGCTACACCTTC. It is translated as CASSSRDRVYGYTF.

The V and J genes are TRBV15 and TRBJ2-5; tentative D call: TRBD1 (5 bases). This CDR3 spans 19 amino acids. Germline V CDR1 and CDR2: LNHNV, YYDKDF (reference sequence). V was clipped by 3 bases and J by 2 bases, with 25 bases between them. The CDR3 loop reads CATSSPKAATTGRQETQYF. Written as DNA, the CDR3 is TGTGCCACCAGCAGCCCGAAGGCAGCCACTACAGGACGACAAGAGACCCAGTACTTC.

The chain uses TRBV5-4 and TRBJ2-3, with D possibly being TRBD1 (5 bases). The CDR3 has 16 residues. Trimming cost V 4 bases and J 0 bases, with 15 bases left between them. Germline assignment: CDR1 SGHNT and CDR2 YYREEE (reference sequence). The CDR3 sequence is CASSGATTASTDTQYF. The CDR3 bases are TGTGCCAGCAGCGGGGCCACGACGGCTAGCACAGATACGCAGTATTTT.

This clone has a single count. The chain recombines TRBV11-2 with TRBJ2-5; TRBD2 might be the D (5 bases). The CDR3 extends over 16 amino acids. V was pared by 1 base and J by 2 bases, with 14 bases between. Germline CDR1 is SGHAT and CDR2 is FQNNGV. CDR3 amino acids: CASSLGSGTEQETQYF. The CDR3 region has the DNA TGTGCCAGCAGCTTAGGAAGCGGAACCGAACAAGAGACCCAGTACTTC. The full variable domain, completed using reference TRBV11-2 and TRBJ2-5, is EAGVAQSPRYKIIEKRQSVAFWCNPISGHATLYWYQQILGQGPKLLIQFQNNGVVDDSQLPKDRFSAERLKGVDSTLKIQPAKLEDSAVYLCASSLGSGTEQETQYFGPGTRLLVL.

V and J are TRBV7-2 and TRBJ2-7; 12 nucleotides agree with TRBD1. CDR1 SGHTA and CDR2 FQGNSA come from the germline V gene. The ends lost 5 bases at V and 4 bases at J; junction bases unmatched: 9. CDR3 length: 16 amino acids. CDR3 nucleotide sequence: TGTGCCAGCAGCCCCGCGGGGACAGGGGGCGCGTACGAGCAGTACTTC. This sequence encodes CASSPAGTGGAYEQYF.

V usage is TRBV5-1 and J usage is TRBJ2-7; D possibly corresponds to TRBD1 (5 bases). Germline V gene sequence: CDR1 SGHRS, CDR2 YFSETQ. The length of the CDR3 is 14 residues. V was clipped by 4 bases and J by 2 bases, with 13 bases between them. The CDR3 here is CASSIPTDPYEQYF. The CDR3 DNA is TGCGCCAGCAGCATTCCGACAGACCCCTACGAGCAGTACTTC.

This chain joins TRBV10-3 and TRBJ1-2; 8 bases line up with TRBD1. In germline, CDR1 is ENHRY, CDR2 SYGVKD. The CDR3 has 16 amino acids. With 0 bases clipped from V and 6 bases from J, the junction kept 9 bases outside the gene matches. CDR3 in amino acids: CAISESRTGNNDGYTF. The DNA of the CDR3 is TGTGCCATCAGTGAGTCCCGGACAGGGAACAACGATGGCTACACCTTC.

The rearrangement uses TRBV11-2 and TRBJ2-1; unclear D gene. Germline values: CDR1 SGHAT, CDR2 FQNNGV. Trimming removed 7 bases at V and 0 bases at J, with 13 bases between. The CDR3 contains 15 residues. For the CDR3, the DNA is TGTGCCAGCACCTGGTCAATCAGCTCCTACAATGAGCAGTTCTTC. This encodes CASTWSISSYNEQFF.

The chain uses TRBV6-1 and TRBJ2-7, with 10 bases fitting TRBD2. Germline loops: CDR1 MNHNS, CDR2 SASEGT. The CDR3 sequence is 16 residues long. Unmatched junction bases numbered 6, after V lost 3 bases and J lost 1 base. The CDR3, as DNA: TGTGCCAGCAGTGAGGCGACTAGCGGGTTATCCTACGAGCAGTACTTC. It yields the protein CASSEATSGLSYEQYF.

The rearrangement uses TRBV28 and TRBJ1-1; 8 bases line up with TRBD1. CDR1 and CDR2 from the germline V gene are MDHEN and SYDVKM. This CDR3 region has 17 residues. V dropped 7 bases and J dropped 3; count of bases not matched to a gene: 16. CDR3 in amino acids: CASTPTGTGLGDTEAFF. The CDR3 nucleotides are TGTGCCAGCACCCCCACCGGGACAGGCCTCGGGGACACTGAAGCTTTCTTT.